The clone carrying this TCR beta chain is a singleton in its sample. Its specificity is not known. The data derive from a study of cytomegalovirus exposure and HLA in healthy donors. Study in general: As an earlier analysis found, some 170 million T cells yielded around 110 million unique TCR beta sequences.

It was with 60 Vbeta and 13 Jbeta primers that the PCR ran. The protocol was immunoSEQ multiplex PCR, while the TCRdb copy is restricted to in-frame clones and leaves out a portion. The sample holds approximately 170,000 clones, 75% to 90% seen once. Study-wide results and caveats: A previous analysis found most TCR beta V segments productive roughly 87% or roughly 30% of the time. Fewer N-insertions (relative to the approximately 700-donor mean) were reportedly seen in an Asian-associated ancestry cluster in a later analysis. Common viral pathogens (according to a later analysis) appeared linked to several of the most significant clusters.

The sample comprised PBMCs. The TCR originated in a boy aged 2 to 9 in good health and CMV-seronegative.

CDR3 nucleotide sequence: TGTGCCTGGGAGCCTTTGGGACAAAGCACAGATACGCAGTATTTT. This translates into CAWEPLGQSTDTQYF. The J gene is TRBJ2-3, the V gene TRBV30; possibly TRBD1 for D (6 bases). The germline V and J ends were trimmed by 5 bases and 0 bases, with 15 bases remaining between them. From germline, CDR1 is GTSNPN and CDR2 SVGIG (reference sequence). CDR3 length equals 15 residues.